The 17 T cell receptor beta chains listed next were all sequenced from one sample in a study of blood T cell repertoires in COVID-19. The assay was immunoSEQ multiplex PCR, and TCRdb's table has in-frame clones only and misses some. The sample lists around 300,000 clones, around 85% occurring once. Sequencing was performed on PBMCs or T cells enriched from blood (not recorded which). Receptor source: a woman in her 50s who had recovered from COVID-19.

V gene TRBV13 combines with J gene TRBJ2-6; a possible D gene is TRBD1 (6 bases). This CDR3 comprises 17 residues. Deletions cut 5 bases from V and 2 bases from J, with 16 bases between. The germline V gene has CDR1 PRHDT and CDR2 FYEKMQ (reference sequence). Written as DNA, the CDR3 is TGTGCCAGCAGCCCAGGAAAAGGGGGTGCTGGGGCCAACGTCCTGACTTTC. Its translation is CASSPGKGGAGANVLTF.

The chain carries TRBV18 and TRBJ1-1; maybe TRBD1 (6 bases). CDR3 length: 14 residues. The germline CDR1 and CDR2 sequences are KGHSH and LQKENI. V was shortened by 3 bases and J by 3 bases, with 11 bases between the two germline ends. The CDR3 sequence: CASSPKQGDTEAFF. The DNA of the CDR3 is TGTGCCAGCTCACCCAAACAGGGCGACACTGAAGCTTTCTTT.

V and J are TRBV27 and TRBJ2-1; 9 bases agree with TRBD2. Germline V lookup: CDR1 MNHEY, CDR2 SMNVEV (reference sequence). This CDR3 region has 17 residues. The trim removed 5 bases at V and 0 bases at J, leaving 8 bases unmatched. The CDR3 nucleotides are TGTGCCAGCAGTGTTCTAGCGGGAAGGAGCTCCTACAATGAGCAGTTCTTC. Encoded protein: CASSVLAGRSSYNEQFF.

This clone was detected once. CDR3 DNA sequence: TGCGCCAGCAGCCTATACCCGGGACAGGAAAACATTCAGTACTTC. This gives the protein CASSLYPGQENIQYF. The rearrangement links TRBV5-1 to TRBJ2-4; 8 bases align to TRBD1. Germline CDR1 is SGHRS and CDR2 is YFSETQ. The CDR3 covers 15 residues. The V segment lost 4 bases and the J segment 5 bases; nucleotides outside the gene matches: 8. The full variable domain, with the rest looked up from reference TRBV5-1 and TRBJ2-4, is KAGVTQTPRYLIKTRGQQVTLSCSPISGHRSVSWYQQTPGQGLQFLFEYFSETQRNKGNFPGRFSGRQFSNSRSEMNVSTLELGDSALYLCASSLYPGQENIQYFGAGTRLSVL.

This chain connects TRBV27 to TRBJ1-2; tentative D call: TRBD1 (6 bases). Trimming took 7 bases from V and 2 from J, leaving 17 bases between them. Germline V gene lookup returns CDR1 MNHEY and CDR2 SMNVEV (reference sequence). This CDR3 region has 15 residues. DNA for the CDR3: TGTGCCAGCAACAGGGTACCCTTAGGAAACTATGGCTACACCTTC. It yields the protein CASNRVPLGNYGYTF.

The chain has TRBV3-1 (or the pseudogene TRBV3-2) and TRBJ2-7, with D possibly matching TRBD2 (6 bases). CDR3 size: 13 residues. V was cut by 1 base and J by 4 bases, with 8 bases left in between. Per the germline V gene, CDR1 is LGHDT and CDR2 is YNNKEL (reference sequence). In DNA form, the CDR3 reads TGTGCCAGCAGCCAAGCAGGACTATACGAGCAGTACTTC. Translation: CASSQAGLYEQYF.

This chain connects TRBV10-1 to TRBJ1-1; D is ambiguous. The CDR3 sequence is 14 residues long. Trimming left V 0 bases short and J 5 bases short, with 10 bases between. Germline V gives CDR1 WNHNN, CDR2 SYGVQD (reference sequence). This CDR3 is CASSESNARTEAFF. The CDR3 DNA is TGCGCCAGCAGTGAGTCGAATGCGAGAACTGAAGCTTTCTTT.

V is TRBV5-8 and J is TRBJ1-5, with 8 bases identical to TRBD1. The V segment lost 4 bases and the J segment 2 bases; nucleotides outside the gene matches: 5. The CDR3 length is 15 residues. Germline V gene lookup returns CDR1 SGHTS and CDR2 YDEGEE. CDR3 sequence: CASSAPGGGNQPQHF. CDR3 coding DNA: TGTGCCAGCAGCGCCCCAGGGGGCGGCAATCAGCCCCAGCATTTT.

The chain is built from TRBV12-3 or TRBV12-4 and TRBJ2-2; D is unresolved. There are 11 residues in the CDR3. With 7 bases removed from V and 3 bases from J, the gap between germline ends came to 3 bases. The CDR3 DNA reads as TGTGCCAGCACATACACCGGGGAGCTGTTTTTT. Its translation: CASTYTGELFF.

This chain joins TRBV4-3 and TRBJ1-1; maybe TRBD1 (6 bases). Germline loops: CDR1 LGHNA, CDR2 YSLEER. Trimming shortened V by 2 bases and J by 2 bases, and 9 bases separated the two germline ends. CDR3 length: 14 residues. CDR3 region: CASSQRTANTEAFF. The CDR3 DNA reads TGCGCCAGCAGCCAAAGGACAGCCAACACTGAAGCTTTCTTT.

This chain uses TRBV7-3 with TRBJ1-3; tentatively, D is TRBD1 (6 bases). The CDR3 sequence is 16 residues long. The V and J ends lost 1 base and 2 bases respectively, with 12 bases between them. Germline V lookup: CDR1 SGHTA, CDR2 FQGTGA. The CDR3 sequence: CASSLNGGATGNTIYF. The CDR3 nucleotides read TGTGCCAGCAGCTTAAATGGGGGCGCAACTGGAAACACCATATATTTT.

The chain is built from TRBV2 and TRBJ2-2; possible D gene TRBD1, 5 bases. The CDR3 consists of 16 residues. CDR1 SNHLY and CDR2 FYNNEI come from the germline V gene. V was trimmed by 4 bases and J by 0 bases, leaving 12 bases between them. CDR3 in DNA: TGTGCCAGCAGTGGTAGGACACCTACGAACACCGGGGAGCTGTTTTTT. This gives the protein CASSGRTPTNTGELFF.

The chain employs TRBV19 and TRBJ1-5; the D gene is possibly TRBD1 (6 bases). The V gene lost 3 bases and the J gene lost 6 bases, with 21 bases spanning the gap. Germline-derived CDR1 and CDR2 are LNHDA and SQIVND (reference sequence). This CDR3 has 17 amino acids. CDR3 sequence reads: CASSILVSGGDTQPQHF. CDR3 DNA sequence: TGTGCCAGTAGTATTTTGGTCTCGGGGGGCGACACTCAGCCCCAGCATTTT.

CDR3 loop: CASSFSSGGTYEQYF. The CDR3 nucleotides read TGTGCCAGTAGTTTCTCGAGCGGGGGGACCTACGAGCAGTACTTC. This chain connects TRBV19 to TRBJ2-7; 9 nucleotides match TRBD2. There are 15 residues in the CDR3. Germline lookup yields CDR1 LNHDA and CDR2 SQIVND (reference sequence). The V segment lost 5 bases and the J segment 2 bases; nucleotides outside the gene matches: 7.

The chain recombines TRBV7-9 with TRBJ1-1; D ambiguous. The length of the CDR3 is 14 residues. Germline values: CDR1 SEHNR, CDR2 FQNEAQ (reference sequence). V was cut by 1 base and J by 2 bases, with 8 bases left in between. CDR3 region: CASSLDLRNTEAFF. For the CDR3, the DNA is TGTGCCAGCAGCTTAGATCTCCGTAACACTGAAGCTTTCTTT. Full variable domain (remainder filled in from reference TRBV7-9 and TRBJ1-1): DTGVSQNPRHKITKRGQNVTFRCDPISEHNRLYWYRQTLGQGPEFLTYFQNEAQLEKSRLLSDRFSAERPKGSFSTLEIQRTEQGDSAMYLCASSLDLRNTEAFFGQGTRLTVV.

This chain joins TRBV19 and TRBJ2-1; D not resolved. Germline assignment: CDR1 LNHDA and CDR2 SQIVND (reference sequence). V was clipped by 6 bases and J by 7 bases, with 4 bases between them. This CDR3 has 10 amino acids. CDR3 loop: CASRYNEQFF. CDR3 DNA: TGTGCCAGTAGATATAATGAGCAGTTCTTC. Full variable domain (rest looked up from reference TRBV19 and TRBJ2-1): DGGITQSPKYLFRKEGQNVTLSCEQNLNHDAMYWYRQDPGQGLRLIYYSQIVNDFQKGDIAEGYSVSREKKESFPLTVTSAQKNPTAFYLCASRYNEQFFGPGTRLTVL.

The chain carries TRBV5-6 and TRBJ2-3, with TRBD2 identical over 8 bases. From germline, CDR1 is SGHDT and CDR2 YYEEEE. This CDR3 is built from 16 residues. V gave up 3 bases and J gave up 0 bases; unmatched junction bases: 6. The CDR3 reads CASSSAGTRSTDTQYF. In DNA form, the CDR3 reads TGTGCCAGCAGCTCGGCTGGGACTAGGAGCACAGATACGCAGTATTTT.